This T cell receptor beta chain appears in the sequencing data of a study of blood T cell repertoires in COVID-19. As for the study in general: Researchers got acute and convalescent COVID-19 samples from the United States, Italy and Spain. PBMCs, B-cell-depleted T cells, or T cells were the source of the cDNA or gDNA that made up the material.

Trimming left V 0 bases short and J 7 bases short, with 18 bases between. The length of the CDR3 is 16 residues. Germline assignment: CDR1 LNHNV and CDR2 YYDKDF (reference sequence). Authors' processing steps: Nucleated cell number was recorded as an estimate derived from reference gene primer amplification. Assay used: immunoSEQ multiplex PCR; TCRdb lists only in-frame clones, some missing. For V, J and clone size, that table is used; D and trimming come from the DNA. The repertoire includes about 49,000 clones, 77% of them detected once, and around 43% sits in the top ten. The sample consisted of peripheral blood. This clonotype originated in a man aged 65-85 years with active or convalescent COVID-19. The V call is TRBV15, the J call TRBJ1-2; a weak D match, TRBD1 (5 bases). The CDR3 loop is CATSRDRGLRRGGYTF. The DNA of the CDR3 is TGTGCCACCAGCAGAGACCGGGGCTTAAGGAGGGGTGGCTACACCTTC.